These T cell receptor beta chains were read from a single sample in a study of blood T cells in healthy people across ages. One entry per CDR3 protein, called by TCRdb with MiXCR from the 5' RACE reads. The sample includes over 600,000 distinct CDR3 sequences, around 50% of them seen just once. Sample: blood. These receptors originate from a man older than 75 in good health. CDR3s include the opening cysteine and the closing phenylalanine or tryptophan. A D gene is named only where the DNA matches it firmly. Expanded clones are given a class, and other clones once, few, many or no size at all.

V gene: TRBV5-1; J gene: TRBJ2-1; clone size: .; D gene: .; CDR3 protein: CASSPKIGRRNGRDEQFF; CDR3 DNA: TGCGCCAGCAGCCCAAAAATCGGGCGCCGCAATGGTAGGGATGAGCAGTTCTTC
V gene: TRBV14; J gene: TRBJ2-1; clone size: .; D gene: TRBD2; CDR3 protein: CASSPGTSFWNEQFF; CDR3 DNA: TGTGCCAGCAGCCCCGGGACTAGCTTCTGGAATGAGCAGTTCTTC
V gene: TRBV7-2; J gene: TRBJ2-5; clone size: .; D gene: TRBD2; CDR3 protein: CASSFGRSGGQETQYF; CDR3 DNA: TGTGCCAGCAGCTTTGGGCGATCGGGGGGGCAAGAGACCCAGTACTTC
V gene: TRBV7-2; J gene: TRBJ1-5; clone size: few; D gene: .; CDR3 protein: CASSAASQPYSNQPQHF; CDR3 DNA: TGTGCCAGCAGCGCAGCGAGTCAACCGTATAGCAATCAGCCCCAGCATTTT
V gene: TRBV7-2; J gene: TRBJ2-7; clone size: few; D gene: TRBD1; CDR3 protein: CASSSIGGLGNEQYF; CDR3 DNA: TGTGCCAGCAGCTCTATAGGGGGCCTGGGGAACGAGCAGTACTTC
V gene: TRBV2; J gene: TRBJ2-1; clone size: few; D gene: TRBD2; CDR3 protein: CASSPGLPNNEQFF; CDR3 DNA: TGTGCCAGCAGTCCGGGACTACCAAACAATGAGCAGTTCTTC
V gene: TRBV28; J gene: TRBJ2-1; clone size: few; D gene: .; CDR3 protein: CASAGARDNEQFF; CDR3 DNA: TGTGCCAGCGCAGGGGCCAGGGACAATGAGCAGTTCTTC
V gene: TRBV21-1; J gene: TRBJ2-7; clone size: once; D gene: .; CDR3 protein: CASSHVPSGTCDEQYF; CDR3 DNA: TGTGCCAGCAGCCATGTGCCTAGCGGGACCTGCGACGAGCAGTACTTC
V gene: TRBV5-5; J gene: TRBJ2-5; clone size: few; D gene: .; CDR3 protein: CASSLVVTGEQYF; CDR3 DNA: TGTGCCAGCAGCCTAGTTGTGACGGGGGAGCAGTACTTC
V gene: TRBV20-1; J gene: TRBJ2-7; clone size: .; D gene: .; CDR3 protein: CSATPHSSYNEQYF; CDR3 DNA: TGCAGTGCCACGCCCCATAGCTCCTACAATGAGCAGTACTTC
V gene: TRBV20-1; J gene: TRBJ2-5; clone size: .; D gene: .; CDR3 protein: CSARERDFEQYF; CDR3 DNA: TGCAGTGCTAGAGAGCGGGACTTTGAGCAGTACTTC
V gene: TRBV10-2; J gene: TRBJ1-1; clone size: .; D gene: TRBD1; CDR3 protein: CASSVEGAHTEAFF; CDR3 DNA: TGCGCCAGCAGTGTCGAGGGGGCCCACACTGAAGCTTTCTTT
V gene: TRBV5-1; J gene: TRBJ2-5; clone size: .; D gene: TRBD2; CDR3 protein: CASSLDWARTSFKETQYF; CDR3 DNA: TGCGCCAGCAGCTTGGATTGGGCCCGGACTAGCTTTAAAGAGACCCAGTACTTC
V gene: TRBV20-1; J gene: TRBJ2-7; clone size: many; D gene: TRBD2; CDR3 protein: CSARLAGGPYEQYF; CDR3 DNA: TGCAGTGCCAGACTAGCGGGAGGGCCCTACGAGCAGTACTTC
V gene: TRBV7-2; J gene: TRBJ2-7; clone size: .; D gene: .; CDR3 protein: CASSLGGWGASYEQYF; CDR3 DNA: TGTGCCAGCAGCCTAGGGGGGTGGGGGGCCTCCTACGAGCAGTACTTC
V gene: TRBV20-1; J gene: TRBJ1-2; clone size: .; D gene: .; CDR3 protein: CGARDGAGDYYGYTF; CDR3 DNA: TGCGGTGCTAGAGATGGCGCAGGGGACTACTATGGCTACACCTTC
V gene: TRBV28; J gene: TRBJ2-3; clone size: few; D gene: .; CDR3 protein: CASSFLGAPMGDTDTQYF; CDR3 DNA: TGTGCCAGCAGTTTCCTCGGGGCCCCGATGGGAGACACAGATACGCAGTATTTT
V gene: TRBV11-3; J gene: TRBJ2-7; clone size: .; D gene: TRBD1; CDR3 protein: CASSPPRTGTNSYEQYF; CDR3 DNA: TGTGCCAGCAGCCCTCCCAGGACAGGGACCAACTCCTACGAGCAGTACTTC
V gene: TRBV20-1; J gene: TRBJ2-2; clone size: .; D gene: TRBD1; CDR3 protein: CSARKGAYTGELFF; CDR3 DNA: TGCAGTGCTAGGAAGGGGGCTTACACCGGGGAGCTGTTTTTT
V gene: TRBV7-3; J gene: TRBJ2-1; clone size: few; D gene: .; CDR3 protein: CASSEGGFSYNEQFF; CDR3 DNA: TGTGCCAGCTCGGAGGGGGGGTTCTCCTACAATGAGCAGTTCTTC
V gene: TRBV20-1; J gene: TRBJ2-1; clone size: .; D gene: TRBD1; CDR3 protein: CSADAGGQTNEQFF; CDR3 DNA: TGCAGTGCTGACGCAGGGGGCCAAACCAATGAGCAGTTCTTC
V gene: TRBV20-1; J gene: TRBJ2-1; clone size: .; D gene: TRBD2; CDR3 protein: CSARDPRLAGNEQFF; CDR3 DNA: TGCAGTGCTAGAGATCCGCGCCTAGCGGGCAATGAGCAGTTCTTC
V gene: TRBV7-8; J gene: TRBJ2-6; clone size: .; D gene: .; CDR3 protein: CASSLQTSSGANVLTF; CDR3 DNA: TGTGCCAGCAGCCTACAGACCTCCTCTGGGGCCAACGTCCTGACTTTC
V gene: TRBV29-1; J gene: TRBJ2-5; clone size: .; D gene: TRBD1; CDR3 protein: CSPRDRQETQYF; CDR3 DNA: TGCAGCCCCAGGGACAGACAAGAGACCCAGTACTTC
V gene: TRBV20-1; J gene: TRBJ2-2; clone size: .; D gene: TRBD2; CDR3 protein: CSAQGAGGANTGELFF; CDR3 DNA: TGCAGTGCCCAAGGGGCGGGAGGGGCCAACACCGGGGAGCTGTTTTTT
V gene: TRBV5-1; J gene: TRBJ2-4; clone size: many; D gene: TRBD1; CDR3 protein: CASSPPLQGVYIQYF; CDR3 DNA: TGCGCCAGCAGCCCCCCCCTACAGGGGGTCTACATTCAGTACTTC
V gene: TRBV28; J gene: TRBJ1-2; clone size: .; D gene: .; CDR3 protein: CAGSGKYPNYGYTF; CDR3 DNA: TGTGCCGGGTCGGGCAAATATCCTAACTATGGCTACACCTTC
V gene: TRBV7-3; J gene: TRBJ2-1; clone size: few; D gene: TRBD2; CDR3 protein: CASSPQLAGGGNEQFF; CDR3 DNA: TGTGCCAGCAGCCCCCAACTAGCGGGAGGAGGCAATGAGCAGTTCTTC
V gene: TRBV15; J gene: TRBJ2-6; clone size: few; D gene: .; CDR3 protein: CATSREANSGANVLTF; CDR3 DNA: TGTGCCACCAGCAGAGAAGCGAATTCTGGGGCCAACGTCCTGACTTTC
V gene: TRBV29-1; J gene: TRBJ2-1; clone size: many; D gene: TRBD2; CDR3 protein: CSTKVGGSSYNEQFF; CDR3 DNA: TGCAGCACCAAGGTCGGCGGGAGCTCCTACAATGAGCAGTTCTTC
V gene: TRBV28; J gene: TRBJ1-6; clone size: once; D gene: .; CDR3 protein: CASSKDGTRSSPLHF; CDR3 DNA: TGTGCCAGCAGCAAAGACGGGACCAGGAGTTCACCCCTCCACTTT
V gene: TRBV2; J gene: TRBJ2-2; clone size: few; D gene: .; CDR3 protein: CASSESPVRVGNTGELFF; CDR3 DNA: TGTGCCAGCAGTGAAAGTCCGGTTAGGGTGGGGAACACCGGGGAGCTGTTTTTT
V gene: TRBV5-1; J gene: TRBJ1-1; clone size: .; D gene: .; CDR3 protein: CASSTQGGRTEAFF; CDR3 DNA: TGCGCCAGCAGCACCCAGGGCGGAAGGACTGAAGCTTTCTTT
V gene: TRBV18; J gene: TRBJ1-3; clone size: .; D gene: .; CDR3 protein: CASSPGSSGNTIYF; CDR3 DNA: TGTGCCAGCTCACCTGGTTCCTCTGGAAACACCATATATTTT
V gene: TRBV6-5; J gene: TRBJ2-7; clone size: .; D gene: TRBD2; CDR3 protein: CASSWGLAGGGSYNEQYF; CDR3 DNA: TGTGCCAGCAGTTGGGGTTTAGCGGGAGGGGGGTCCTACAATGAGCAGTACTTC
V gene: TRBV15; J gene: TRBJ1-2; clone size: few; D gene: .; CDR3 protein: CATSRGGQFIYGYTF; CDR3 DNA: TGTGCCACCAGCAGAGGCGGACAGTTTATCTATGGCTACACCTTC
V gene: TRBV20-1; J gene: TRBJ2-7; clone size: .; D gene: TRBD1; CDR3 protein: CSARDGIRTGAGEQYF; CDR3 DNA: TGCAGTGCTAGAGATGGGATTAGGACAGGGGCTGGGGAGCAGTACTTC
V gene: TRBV11-2; J gene: TRBJ2-1; clone size: .; D gene: TRBD2; CDR3 protein: CASSLGGTSRVEQFF; CDR3 DNA: TGTGCCAGCAGCTTAGGGGGGACTAGCAGGGTAGAGCAGTTCTTC
V gene: TRBV5-5; J gene: TRBJ2-2; clone size: .; D gene: .; CDR3 protein: CASSWGINTGELFF; CDR3 DNA: TGTGCCAGCAGCTGGGGGATAAACACCGGGGAGCTGTTTTTT
V gene: TRBV4-2; J gene: TRBJ1-2; clone size: few; D gene: TRBD1; CDR3 protein: CASSRSQGSDNYGYTF; CDR3 DNA: TGTGCCAGCAGCCGATCACAGGGGAGTGATAACTATGGCTACACCTTC
V gene: TRBV20-1; J gene: TRBJ2-1; clone size: few; D gene: TRBD1; CDR3 protein: CSAKDRIAPWNEQFF; CDR3 DNA: TGCAGTGCGAAGGACAGGATCGCACCTTGGAATGAGCAGTTCTTC
V gene: TRBV29-1; J gene: TRBJ1-2; clone size: .; D gene: .; CDR3 protein: CSVDGPSGYGYTF; CDR3 DNA: TGCAGCGTTGATGGCCCTTCGGGGTATGGCTACACCTTC